The 24 T cell receptor beta chains given below trace back to one sample, sequenced in a study of blood T cells in healthy people across ages. Combining a sample-barcoded 5' primer with a J-beta primer mix, a second PCR ran for roughly 7 to 12 cycles. TCRdb independently ran MiXCR on the 5' RACE reads; one entry per CDR3 protein. The top ten hold approximately 17% of the sample, which has about 1,000,000 distinct CDR3 sequences, around 43% seen once. Material: blood. These receptors all come from a woman aged 55 to 70 in good health.

The count of this clonotype is one. The chain joins TRBV5-1 to TRBJ2-5; 10 bases fit TRBD2. In germline, CDR1 is SGHRS, CDR2 YFSETQ. CDR3 length: 18 amino acids. Losses at the gene ends were 4 bases for V and 0 bases for J; bases not matched to a gene: 12. The CDR3 reads CASSPGLAGGEYQETQYF. CDR3 bases: TGCGCCAGCAGCCCAGGCTTAGCGGGAGGAGAGTACCAAGAGACCCAGTACTTC.

The chain combines TRBV20-1 with TRBJ2-1; D is perhaps TRBD2 (7 bases). Germline V gene data show CDR1 as DFQATT and CDR2 as SNEGSKA (reference sequence). V was clipped by 2 bases and J by 10 bases, with 24 bases between them. The CDR3 totals 16 residues. CDR3: CSARRGGGRNHYEQFF. The CDR3 region has the DNA TGCAGTGCTAGACGTGGGGGCGGGAGAAACCACTACGAGCAGTTCTTC.

J is TRBJ2-5 and V is TRBV7-3; D uncertain. CDR1 is SGHTA, CDR2 FQGTGA, per germline. V was cut by 9 bases and J by 12 bases, with 14 bases left in between. The CDR3 has 10 amino acids. The CDR3, as DNA: TGTGCCAGGATAGTGCAGCATAAGTACTTC. It codes for CARIVQHKYF.

This clonotype came up many times. The chain has TRBV5-1 and TRBJ1-2, with a weak D call TRBD1 (5 bases). The CDR3 contains 12 residues. Per the germline V gene, CDR1 is SGHRS and CDR2 is YFSETQ. V was trimmed by 2 bases and J by 5 bases, leaving 7 bases between them. Here the CDR3 reads CASSFGTYGYTF. Written as DNA, the CDR3 is TGCGCCAGCAGCTTCGGGACTTATGGCTACACCTTC. Looking up the rest from reference TRBV5-1 and TRBJ1-2 gives the full variable domain: KAGVTQTPRYLIKTRGQQVTLSCSPISGHRSVSWYQQTPGQGLQFLFEYFSETQRNKGNFPGRFSGRQFSNSRSEMNVSTLELGDSALYLCASSFGTYGYTFGSGTRLTVV.

V gene TRBV25-1 combines with J gene TRBJ2-7; 7 bases are shared with TRBD1. The germline gives CDR1 MGHDK, CDR2 SYGVNS. The V and J ends lost 6 bases and 3 bases, in that order; junction bases with no gene match: 8. CDR3 length: 14 amino acids. CDR3 residues: CASSMTGTLYEQYF. Here the CDR3 DNA reads TGTGCCAGCAGCATGACAGGGACCCTCTACGAGCAGTACTTC.

The V gene is TRBV20-1, the J gene TRBJ2-7; the match to TRBD2 covers 7 bases. CDR1 and CDR2 from the germline V gene are DFQATT and SNEGSKA (reference sequence). This CDR3 contains 15 residues. The trim removed 6 bases at V and 0 bases at J, leaving 11 bases unmatched. CDR3 in DNA: TGCAGTGCCCCAACCGGGAGGACCTACTCCTACGAGCAGTACTTC. This translates into CSAPTGRTYSYEQYF.

This clonotype was detected once. The chain is built from TRBV29-1 and TRBJ1-1; D is uncertain. The CDR3 is 8 amino acids. Per germline, CDR1 SQVTM and CDR2 ANQGSEA. V was clipped by 7 bases and J by 7 bases, with 4 bases between them. The CDR3 protein is CSGDEAFF. For the CDR3, the DNA is TGCAGCGGCGATGAAGCTTTCTTT.

With respect to this clonotype: This clone may be a read error of a much larger clone one base away. The chain uses TRBV5-5 and TRBJ2-1; D is unresolved. Germline CDR1 SGHKS, CDR2 YYEKEE (reference sequence). V lost 6 bases and J lost 5, with 3 bases in between. The length of the CDR3 is 10 residues. The CDR3 nucleotides read TGTGCCAGCAATAACAATGAGCAGTTCTTC. Protein product: CASNNNEQFF.

This clonotype was recorded a few times. CDR3 nucleotides: TGTGCCAGCAGTTACTCGGGGAGCCAGGAGCAGTACTTC. Its protein product is CASSYSGSQEQYF. V is TRBV6-5 and J is TRBJ2-4; a possible D gene is TRBD2 (5 bases). Germline CDR1 MNHEY, CDR2 SVGAGI. V lost 0 bases to trimming and J lost 13 bases, with 13 bases between them. CDR3 size: 13 residues.

The genes are TRBV6-5 and TRBJ1-2; D uncertain. The V and J ends lost 6 bases and 7 bases respectively, with 12 bases between them. In germline, CDR1 is MNHEY, CDR2 SVGAGI. The length of the CDR3 is 12 residues. The CDR3 reads CASRYEGSGYTF. The DNA of the CDR3 is TGTGCCAGCAGGTACGAGGGTAGTGGCTACACCTTC.

This clonotype showed up just a few times. This chain links TRBV10-3 with TRBJ2-1; 15 bases match TRBD2. The CDR3 has 18 amino acids. V lost 5 bases, J lost 2 bases, and 7 bases stayed unmatched. Germline V gives CDR1 ENHRY, CDR2 SYGVKD. The CDR3 loop reads CAISNVGTSGGTYNEQFF. CDR3 DNA: TGTGCCATCAGTAACGTGGGGACTAGCGGGGGGACCTACAATGAGCAGTTCTTC.

The rearrangement joins TRBV11-2 to TRBJ1-2, with D possibly being TRBD1 (5 bases). Trimming cost V 5 bases and J 8 bases, with 21 bases left between them. Per the germline V gene, CDR1 is SGHAT and CDR2 is FQNNGV. The CDR3 spans 15 residues. The CDR3 bases are TGTGCCAGCAGCACGGAACTCGGGGCTCACGGAGGCTACACCTTC. Amino acids: CASSTELGAHGGYTF.

The gene calls are TRBV5-6 and TRBJ2-5; 12 nucleotides match TRBD2. The CDR3 extends over 20 amino acids. After removal of 4 bases from V and 11 bases from J, the junction contained 27 bases not matched to a gene. CDR1 SGHDT and CDR2 YYEEEE come from the germline V gene. As DNA, the CDR3 is TGTGCCAGCAGCCTGGCCGGGACTAGCGGGTTCTTTTTGAGGGGCAATGAGCAGTACTTC. This translates into CASSLAGTSGFFLRGNEQYF.

The gene calls are TRBV27 and TRBJ2-7; D might be TRBD1 (5 bases). The V gene's germline CDR1 is MNHEY and CDR2 SMNVEV (reference sequence). Trimming removed 1 base from V and 5 bases from J, with 15 bases in between. This CDR3 spans 15 amino acids. CDR3 loop: CASSLLTGPVDEQYF. CDR3 sequence (DNA): TGTGCCAGCAGTTTATTAACAGGACCTGTGGACGAGCAGTACTTC.

This chain connects TRBV24-1 to TRBJ2-2, with D perhaps TRBD2 (6 bases). V shed 7 bases and J shed 4 bases, with 6 bases lying between them. Germline V CDR1 and CDR2: KGHDR, SFDVKD. The CDR3 sequence is 12 residues long. The CDR3 sequence is CATRGLTGELFF. CDR3 nucleotide sequence: TGTGCCACCAGGGGACTCACCGGGGAGCTGTTTTTT.

The chain carries TRBV6-5 and TRBJ2-2, with 7 bases lining up with TRBD2. Per the germline V gene, CDR1 is MNHEY and CDR2 is SVGAGI. The J segment lost 6 bases and the V segment lost 2 bases, leaving 6 bases of the junction unmatched. CDR3 length: 15 residues. CDR3: CASSYGRGQAGELFF. CDR3 coding DNA: TGTGCCAGCAGTTACGGGAGGGGCCAGGCCGGGGAGCTGTTTTTT.

This chain uses TRBV3-1 with TRBJ2-7; 7 positions match TRBD1. V was clipped by 4 bases and J by 2 bases; unmatched bases: 8. This CDR3 comprises 15 residues. The germline gives CDR1 LGHDT, CDR2 YNNKEL (reference sequence). The CDR3 sequence: CASSLSQGQPYEQYF. The CDR3 nucleotides read TGTGCCAGCAGCCTTAGCCAGGGACAGCCCTACGAGCAGTACTTC.

This clonotype was detected only once. The chain links TRBV7-9 to TRBJ2-1; 10 bases agree with TRBD2. The CDR3 is 14 amino acids. Germline V gene sequence: CDR1 SEHNR, CDR2 FQNEAQ (reference sequence). V shed 7 bases and J 4 bases; nucleotides not matched to a gene: 4. CDR3 amino acids: CASIGLADYNEQFF. The DNA for the CDR3 is TGTGCCAGCATAGGACTAGCGGATTACAATGAGCAGTTCTTC.

Concerning this clonotype itself: Germline is not matched at one junction end, which may reflect a read error. The V call is TRBV20-1, the J call TRBJ2-1, with D maybe TRBD2 (5 bases). Germline V gene sequence: CDR1 DFQATT, CDR2 SNEGSKA (reference sequence). This CDR3 region has 14 residues. The chain's CDR3 is CSSMDSRTYSEQFF. CDR3 DNA: TGCAGTTCGATGGACTCAAGGACCTACAGTGAGCAGTTCTTC.

V and J are TRBV7-2 and TRBJ2-1; 10 bases align to TRBD2. V trimming: 5 bases; J trimming: 8 bases; junction bases outside the gene matches: 12. From germline, CDR1 is SGHTA and CDR2 FQGNSA. The CDR3 covers 16 residues. The CDR3 is CASSADLAGVGHEQFF. CDR3 nucleotides: TGTGCCAGCAGCGCGGATCTAGCGGGAGTGGGTCATGAGCAGTTCTTC.

J is TRBJ2-4 and V is TRBV9; 7 nucleotides line up with TRBD1. The closer fit of TRBJ2-5 to the DNA end suggests the J call may be wrong. Germline V gives CDR1 SGDLS, CDR2 YYNGEE. The CDR3 spans 15 residues. The CDR3 sequence: CASSEQGTLGETQYF. The CDR3 DNA is TGTGCCAGCAGCGAACAGGGGACCCTTGGGGAGACCCAGTACTTC.

The rearrangement links TRBV7-2 to TRBJ1-5; 11 positions agree with TRBD1. Germline trimming cut 5 bases from V and 6 bases from J; bases unmatched to any gene: 12. The germline gives CDR1 SGHTA, CDR2 FQGNSA. The CDR3 runs 17 residues. The CDR3 DNA is TGTGCCAGCAGCCCCCGGAGTGGGACAGGGGGGCGTCAGCCCCAGCATTTT. This translates into CASSPRSGTGGRQPQHF.

The chain uses TRBV7-2 and TRBJ2-3; D uncertain. Germline-derived CDR1 and CDR2 are SGHTA and FQGNSA. Trimming took off 7 bases at V and 3 bases at J, with 17 bases between the two ends. The CDR3 spans 15 residues. The CDR3 region is CASTAGGVWTDTQYF. As DNA, the CDR3 is TGTGCCAGCACCGCTGGTGGGGTATGGACAGATACGCAGTATTTT. The complete variable domain, with remaining parts taken from reference TRBV7-2 and TRBJ2-3, reads GAGVSQSPSNKVTEKGKDVELRCDPISGHTALYWYRQSLGQGLEFLIYFQGNSAPDKSGLPSDRFSAERTGGSVSTLTIQRTQQEDSAVYLCASTAGGVWTDTQYFGPGTRLTVL.

The V gene is TRBV29-1, the J gene TRBJ2-1; D call uncertain. This CDR3 region has 14 residues. Looked up from germline, CDR1 is SQVTM and CDR2 is ANQGSEA. Trimming cost V 4 bases and J 0 bases, with 10 bases left between them. CDR3 sequence: CSVGPGGSYNEQFF. The DNA for the CDR3 is TGCAGCGTTGGGCCGGGCGGCTCCTACAATGAGCAGTTCTTC.